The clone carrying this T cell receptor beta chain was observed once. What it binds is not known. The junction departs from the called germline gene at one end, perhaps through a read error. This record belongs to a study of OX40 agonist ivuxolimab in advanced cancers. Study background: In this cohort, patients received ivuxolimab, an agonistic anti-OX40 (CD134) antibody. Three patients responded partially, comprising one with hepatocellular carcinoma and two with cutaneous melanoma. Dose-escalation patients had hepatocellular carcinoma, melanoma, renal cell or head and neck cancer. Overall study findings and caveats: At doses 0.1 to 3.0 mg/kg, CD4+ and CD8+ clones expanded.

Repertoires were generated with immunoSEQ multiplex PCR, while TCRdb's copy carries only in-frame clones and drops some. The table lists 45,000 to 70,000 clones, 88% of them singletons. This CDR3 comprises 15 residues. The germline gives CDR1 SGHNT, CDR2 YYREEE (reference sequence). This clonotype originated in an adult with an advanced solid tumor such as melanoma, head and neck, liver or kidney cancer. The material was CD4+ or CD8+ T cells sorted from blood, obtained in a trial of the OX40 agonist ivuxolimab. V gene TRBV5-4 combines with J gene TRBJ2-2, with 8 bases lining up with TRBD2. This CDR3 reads CASSLPVAGTAELFF. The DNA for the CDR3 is TGTGCCAGCAGCCTTCCGGTAGCGGGGACCGCGGAGCTGTTTTTT.